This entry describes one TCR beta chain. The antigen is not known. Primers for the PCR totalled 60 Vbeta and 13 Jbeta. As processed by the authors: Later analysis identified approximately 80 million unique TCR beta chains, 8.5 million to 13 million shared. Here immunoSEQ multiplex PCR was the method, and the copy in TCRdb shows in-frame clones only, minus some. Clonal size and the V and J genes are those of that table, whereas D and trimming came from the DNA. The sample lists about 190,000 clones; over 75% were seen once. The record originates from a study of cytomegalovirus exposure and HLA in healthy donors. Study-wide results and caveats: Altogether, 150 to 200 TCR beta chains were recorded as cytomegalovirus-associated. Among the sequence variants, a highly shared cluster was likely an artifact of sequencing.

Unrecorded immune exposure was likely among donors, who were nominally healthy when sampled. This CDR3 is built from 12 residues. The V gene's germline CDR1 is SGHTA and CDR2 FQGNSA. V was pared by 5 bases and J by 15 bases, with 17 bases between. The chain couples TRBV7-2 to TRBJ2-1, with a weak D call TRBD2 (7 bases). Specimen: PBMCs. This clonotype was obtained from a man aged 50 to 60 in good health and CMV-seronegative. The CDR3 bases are TGTGCCAGCAGCATTCGGGGGGCCGGTTCGTTCTTC. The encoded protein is CASSIRGAGSFF.